One T cell receptor beta chain is described in this entry. It has no known antigen specificity. Within one base of it there is no much larger clone, and no base qualities were kept. This record comes from a study of shared clonotypes between healthy human individuals (dated by TCRdb to between 2020 and 2021). For the wider study: Three men and a couple of women, aged 18 to 49 years, made up the cohort. To estimate repertoire size and how much clonotype sharing occurs between individuals, the study deeply sequenced the blood TCR repertoires of several healthy adults. Different laboratories and diverse techniques were used to prepare libraries and sequence TCR repertoires, to increase sequencing depth and limit assay-specific biases. Per donor, leukapheresis produced somewhere between about 0.9 and 9.5 billion PBMCs. For each donor, three plates each were used for CD4 naive and CD4 memory, two plates were used for CD8 naive, and one plate was used for CD8 memory.

Trimming leaves V shorter by 0 bases and J shorter by 5 bases, with the junction holding 6 bases beyond the gene matches. The germline V gene provides CDR1 SGHRS and CDR2 YFSETQ. Reading from cysteine to phenylalanine, the CDR3 counts 15 amino acids. The DNA shown is the 45-base CDR3, in frame from base 1. Results the study describes overall, beyond this receptor: Compared with non-shared clonotypes, clonotypes shared by all four sorted-subset donors had higher generation probabilities. Because the study included a small number of donors, the genetic and exposure-history diversity represented was limited. Sampling was limited to blood, and TCR repertoires in tissue likely differ from TCR repertoires in blood. Pairwise subsampling indicated that sequencing depth was expected to affect the degree of clonotype sharing among donors. Estimated clonotype richness was generally larger for naive than for memory subsets. Incomplete sequencing was indicated by rarefaction of sorted-subset datasets, despite the large sequencing depth. About 4.5% of naive CD4, 3.5% of naive CD8, 2% to 2.5% of memory CD4, and about 0.4% of memory CD8 clonotypes were shared across a handful of donors.

Using the deep immunoSEQ assay, multiplex PCR amplified TCR CDR3 regions from genomic DNA. For each cell subset, the extracted genomic DNA was distributed evenly across all wells of several immunoSEQ 96-well plates, and each plate served as one replicate. For sorted subsets, around 0.2 ug genomic DNA, equal to 30,000 to 35,000 T cell genomes, was loaded into each replicate PCR. Purified libraries were quantified with a Qubit 3.0 fluorometer, sized on a Bioanalyzer 2100, and re-quantified with the KAPA Library Quantification kit. A separate single-read 150-cycle Illumina NextSeq 550 flow cell was used to sequence each immunoSEQ 96-well plate. Per the original workflow: The immunoSEQ output contained only junctional sequences without quality scores, so filtering could not match that applied to full-length reads. To assign V/J genes and CDR3, sequences were annotated against IMGT germline references using PyIR, a Python wrapper for IgBLAST v1.9. Reads were removed for weak V/J assignments (E-value above 1e-6), missing CDR3, stop codons, out-of-frame junctions, or ambiguous translated residues. V3J clonotypes were defined as sequences sharing the same inferred V gene, J gene, and CDR3 amino acid sequence. To compute the percentage overlap between repertoires, the number of shared unique clonotypes was divided by the size of the smaller repertoire. Richness of each repertoire was evaluated using RTK rarefaction, the Chao1 estimator, and Recon v2.1 estimates of unobserved clonotypes. Generation probabilities for all TCRbeta clonotypes obtained by the gDNA method from a handful of donors were computed using OLGA. The source is immuneACCESS, and TCRdb retained only in-frame sequences with V and J called. Part of the clones is not carried over; for the studies checked, unresolved V genes explain less than half of this, and the remainder is unexplained. V and J calls and clone size follow that table, whereas D and trimming were derived from the DNA. Counted in this sample were about 2.5 million clones; 85% to 95% of them appeared once. The ten largest clones capture approximately 0.4% of the sample.

Healthy HIV-negative adults with no recently reported acute infections or vaccinations were included as donors. All donors were Caucasian adults living in Nashville, Tennessee, USA. CD4+ T cells were enriched through magnetic negative selection, after which naive cells were positively selected on CD45RA and the remaining negative fraction served as the memory subset. After blood collection by leukapheresis, PBMCs were isolated using Ficoll-Histopaque density gradient centrifugation and then cryopreserved in the vapor phase of liquid nitrogen. Analytical flow cytometry was used to check the purity and quantity of each magnetically sorted T cell population. Genomic DNA was isolated from each sorted fraction and quantified by UV absorbance on a Nanodrop 2000c.

The V and J genes are TRBV5-1 and TRBJ2-5; 8 middle bases align to TRBD2. The origin of this receptor is a man aged 18-30 years in good health. Some clones in this sample may be carry-over from other donors' samples. Sequenced input: naive CD4+ T cells from PBMCs. In the paper's terms, the cell subset or site label means: CD45RA+ positively selected. For the CDR3, the sequence is CASSLVLAGMETQYF. The DNA sequence is TGCGCCAGCAGCTTGGTTTTAGCGGGAATGGAGACCCAGTACTTC.